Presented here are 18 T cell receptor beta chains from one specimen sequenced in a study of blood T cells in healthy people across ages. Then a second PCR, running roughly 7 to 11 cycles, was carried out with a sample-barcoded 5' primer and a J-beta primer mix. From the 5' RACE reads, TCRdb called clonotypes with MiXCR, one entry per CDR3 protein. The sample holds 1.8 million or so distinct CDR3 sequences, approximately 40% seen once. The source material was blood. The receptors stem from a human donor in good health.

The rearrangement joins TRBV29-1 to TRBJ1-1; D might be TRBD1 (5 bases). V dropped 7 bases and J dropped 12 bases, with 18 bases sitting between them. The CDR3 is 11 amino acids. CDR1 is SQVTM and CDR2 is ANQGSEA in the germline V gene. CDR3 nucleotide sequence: TGCAGCGCACGGGGCCTCAAGGCCACTTTCTTT. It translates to CSARGLKATFF.

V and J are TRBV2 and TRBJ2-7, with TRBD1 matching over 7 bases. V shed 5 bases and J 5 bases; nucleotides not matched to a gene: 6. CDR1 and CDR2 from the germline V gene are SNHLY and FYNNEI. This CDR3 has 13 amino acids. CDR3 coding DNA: TGTGCCAGCAGTTCACAGGGGTACCACGAGCAGTACTTC. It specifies CASSSQGYHEQYF.

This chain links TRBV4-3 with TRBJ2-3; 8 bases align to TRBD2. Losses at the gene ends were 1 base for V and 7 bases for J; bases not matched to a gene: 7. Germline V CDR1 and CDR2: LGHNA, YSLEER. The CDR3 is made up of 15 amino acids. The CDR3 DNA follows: TGCGCCAGCAGCCAAGTTGCGGGGGGCATAAATACGCAGTATTTT. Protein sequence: CASSQVAGGINTQYF.

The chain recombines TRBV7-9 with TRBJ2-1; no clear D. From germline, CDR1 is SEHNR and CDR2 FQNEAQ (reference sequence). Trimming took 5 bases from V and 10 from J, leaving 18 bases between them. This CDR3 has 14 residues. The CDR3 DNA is TGTGCCAGCAGCCCAGGAGTCCTCCCCTACGAGCAGTTCTTC. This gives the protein CASSPGVLPYEQFF.

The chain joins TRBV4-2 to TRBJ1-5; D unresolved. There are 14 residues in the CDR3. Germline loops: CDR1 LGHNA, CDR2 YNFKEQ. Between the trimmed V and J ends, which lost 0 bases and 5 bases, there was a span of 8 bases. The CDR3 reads CASSQDIRDQPQHF. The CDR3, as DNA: TGTGCCAGCAGCCAAGACATCCGTGATCAGCCCCAGCATTTT.

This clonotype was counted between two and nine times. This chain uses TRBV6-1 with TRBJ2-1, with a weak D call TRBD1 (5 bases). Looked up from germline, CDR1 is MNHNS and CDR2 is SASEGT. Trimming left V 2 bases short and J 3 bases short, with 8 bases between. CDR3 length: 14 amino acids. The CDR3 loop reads CASSEQGDYNEQFF. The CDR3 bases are TGTGCCAGCAGTGAACAGGGTGACTACAATGAGCAGTTCTTC.

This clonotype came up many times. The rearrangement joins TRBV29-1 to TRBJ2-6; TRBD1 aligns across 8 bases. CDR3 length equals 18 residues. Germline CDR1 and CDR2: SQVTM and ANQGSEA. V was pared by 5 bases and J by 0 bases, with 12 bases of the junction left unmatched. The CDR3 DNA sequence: TGCAGCGTTCGTTGGAGAGGACAGGGATCCTCTGGGGCCAACGTCCTGACTTTC. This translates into CSVRWRGQGSSGANVLTF.

The CDR3 sequence: CASSLNVGYNEQFF. In DNA, the CDR3 is TGTGCCAGCAGCTTAAATGTCGGCTACAATGAGCAGTTCTTC. The rearrangement joins TRBV7-2 to TRBJ2-1; D gene uncertain. Germline CDR1 is SGHTA and CDR2 is FQGNSA. V dropped 2 bases and J dropped 3 bases, with 8 bases sitting between them. The CDR3 is made up of 14 amino acids.

As DNA, the CDR3 is TGTGCCAGCAAGGGCAGGGCAAATGAAAAACTGTTTTTT. This encodes CASKGRANEKLFF. This chain joins TRBV12-3 or TRBV12-4 and TRBJ1-4, with D possibly being TRBD1 (5 bases). The V end lost 7 bases, the J end lost 5 bases, and 11 bases lay between the germline ends. This CDR3 region has 13 residues.

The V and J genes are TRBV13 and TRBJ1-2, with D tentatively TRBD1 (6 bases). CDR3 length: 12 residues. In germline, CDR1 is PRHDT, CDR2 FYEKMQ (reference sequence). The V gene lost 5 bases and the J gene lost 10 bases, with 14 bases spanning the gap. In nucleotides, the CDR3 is TGTGCCAGCAGCACCTGGACAGACAACTACACCTTC. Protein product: CASSTWTDNYTF.

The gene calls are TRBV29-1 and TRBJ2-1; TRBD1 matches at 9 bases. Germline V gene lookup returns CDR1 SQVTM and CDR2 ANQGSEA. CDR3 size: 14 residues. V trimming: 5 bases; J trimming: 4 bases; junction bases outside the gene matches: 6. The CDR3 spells CSVSGQGIYNEQFF. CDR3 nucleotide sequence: TGCAGCGTTTCGGGACAGGGAATTTACAATGAGCAGTTCTTC.

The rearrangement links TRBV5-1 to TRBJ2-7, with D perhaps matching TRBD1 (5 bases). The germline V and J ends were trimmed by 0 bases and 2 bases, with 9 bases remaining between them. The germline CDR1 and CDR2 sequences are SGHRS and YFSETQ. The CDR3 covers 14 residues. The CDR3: CASSLGTFAYEQYF. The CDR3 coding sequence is TGCGCCAGCAGCTTGGGGACATTCGCCTACGAGCAGTACTTC.

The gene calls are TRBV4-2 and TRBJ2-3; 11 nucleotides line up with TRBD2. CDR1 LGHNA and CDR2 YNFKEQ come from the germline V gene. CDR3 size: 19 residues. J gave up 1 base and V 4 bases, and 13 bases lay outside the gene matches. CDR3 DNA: TGTGCCAGCAGCCCCTTAGCGGGGGGGGGAGAGAGTGGCACAGATACGCAGTATTTT. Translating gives CASSPLAGGGESGTDTQYF.

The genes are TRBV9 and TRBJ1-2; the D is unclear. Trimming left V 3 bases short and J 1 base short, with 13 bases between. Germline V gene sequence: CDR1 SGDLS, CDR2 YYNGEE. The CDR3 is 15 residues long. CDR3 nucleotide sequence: TGTGCCAGCAGCGGACCGTCCGAATATAACTATGGCTACACCTTC. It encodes CASSGPSEYNYGYTF.

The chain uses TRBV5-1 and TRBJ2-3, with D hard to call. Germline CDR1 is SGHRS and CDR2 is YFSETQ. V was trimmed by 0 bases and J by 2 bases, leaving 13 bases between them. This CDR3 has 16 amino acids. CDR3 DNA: TGCGCCAGCAGCTTGGCCCCCCGGAGCCTCACAGATACGCAGTATTTT. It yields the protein CASSLAPRSLTDTQYF.

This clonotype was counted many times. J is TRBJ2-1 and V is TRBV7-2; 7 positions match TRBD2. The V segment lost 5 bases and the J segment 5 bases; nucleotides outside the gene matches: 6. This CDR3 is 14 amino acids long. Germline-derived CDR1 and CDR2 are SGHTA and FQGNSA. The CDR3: CASSLRLADNEQFF. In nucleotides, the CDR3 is TGTGCCAGCAGCCTGAGACTAGCCGACAATGAGCAGTTCTTC.

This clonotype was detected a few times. The CDR3 DNA reads TGTGCCAGCAGTTTCAGGACAGGGATTAGCACAGATACGCAGTATTTT. Encoded protein: CASSFRTGISTDTQYF. This sequence joins TRBV27 and TRBJ2-3; 8 bases are a match to TRBD1. V dropped 3 bases and J dropped 0; count of bases not matched to a gene: 5. This CDR3 has 16 residues. Germline assignment: CDR1 MNHEY and CDR2 SMNVEV (reference sequence).

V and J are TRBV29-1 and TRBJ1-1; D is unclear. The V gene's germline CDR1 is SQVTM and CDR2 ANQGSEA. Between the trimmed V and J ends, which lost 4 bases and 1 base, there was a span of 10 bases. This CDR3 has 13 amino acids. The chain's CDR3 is CSVAEDSNTEAFF. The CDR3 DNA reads TGCAGCGTTGCGGAAGATTCGAACACTGAAGCTTTCTTT.